This TCR beta chain was observed in a study of CD8 T cells in Susac syndrome (dated by TCRdb to the late 2010s). In terms of the full investigation: Repertoire sequencing was used to test whether CD8+ T cell activation and differentiation in Susac syndrome was antigen driven. Clonality of the CD8+ T cell repertoire was compared between more than 10 healthy donors, approximately 14 Susac syndrome patients and about 15 multiple sclerosis patients. What the study reported, not specific to this receptor: The TCR sequencing and HLA analysis was acknowledged to have included a relatively small number of individuals.

Peripheral blood CD8+ and CD4+ T cells from healthy donors, Susac syndrome patients and multiple sclerosis patients were profiled using high-throughput TCR beta sequencing. Multiple sclerosis controls were treatment-naive patients with stable or active relapsing-remitting disease fulfilling revised McDonald criteria. Bulk CD8+ and CD4+ T cells were purified by magnetic negative isolation, while CD8+ TEMRA cells were enriched using FACS. Blood was drawn into EDTA tubes, processed within 24 hours, and PBMCs were isolated by density gradient centrifugation. PBMCs destined for TCR sequencing were cryopreserved in liquid nitrogen and later thawed in a 37 °C water bath. The sorted or isolated CD4+, CD8+ and CD8+ TEMRA cells had a purity of 90% or higher. RNA was extracted with the RNeasy kit and roughly 0.45 to 1 ug was reverse transcribed using random hexamers. TCR beta CDR3 regions were amplified with the immunoSEQ multiplex PCR assay covering 54 Vbeta and 13 Jbeta segments. Bias from PCR amplification was corrected by using a synthetic template baseline for primer optimization and for computational correction. The paper's data handling went like this. Reads were annotated to V, D and J genes according to IMGT and were analyzed with immunoSEQ Analyzer, with only productive sequences retained. Clonality was calculated as one minus the Shannon entropy normalized by log2 of the number of productive unique sequences. Public and private clones were assessed among the 100 most prevalent clones of each patient and control. Clones were defined as Susac-specific if absent from the healthy and MS cohorts, from around 1,100 published viral clones and from other ImmuneACCESS disease sequences. TCRdb trimmed public reads at Q25 via fastp, called clones via MiXCR and kept in-frame beta chains. Every CDR3 protein is listed once, alongside the most common genes and DNA of its rows. These V and J calls derive from TCRdb rather than the authors' analysis. Recorded for this sample are 250,000 to 300,000 distinct CDR3 sequences; about 85% of them occurred a single time. Clones ranked in the top ten supply over 0.1% of the sample.

Based on the germline V gene (reference sequence), the CDR1 and CDR2 sequences are MNHEY and SMNVEV. The CDR3, cysteine through phenylalanine, is 15 amino acids long. Only CDR3 DNA remains: 45 bases, in frame from the first base. V lost 8 bases and J lost 0 bases; the stretch between them is 14 bases long. To note about this clonotype: The antigen it recognizes is unknown. No clone much larger than this one lies a single base away; base qualities are absent.

The sequencing input was CD8+ T cells from PBMCs. The chain is assembled from TRBV27 and TRBJ1-5; 5 matching bases give a weak D call of TRBD1. The origin of this receptor is a human donor with multiple sclerosis. The DNA sequence is given as TGTGCCAGCCGCCAAGGACACTATAGCAATCAGCCCCAGCATTTT. Its protein product is CASRQGHYSNQPQHF.